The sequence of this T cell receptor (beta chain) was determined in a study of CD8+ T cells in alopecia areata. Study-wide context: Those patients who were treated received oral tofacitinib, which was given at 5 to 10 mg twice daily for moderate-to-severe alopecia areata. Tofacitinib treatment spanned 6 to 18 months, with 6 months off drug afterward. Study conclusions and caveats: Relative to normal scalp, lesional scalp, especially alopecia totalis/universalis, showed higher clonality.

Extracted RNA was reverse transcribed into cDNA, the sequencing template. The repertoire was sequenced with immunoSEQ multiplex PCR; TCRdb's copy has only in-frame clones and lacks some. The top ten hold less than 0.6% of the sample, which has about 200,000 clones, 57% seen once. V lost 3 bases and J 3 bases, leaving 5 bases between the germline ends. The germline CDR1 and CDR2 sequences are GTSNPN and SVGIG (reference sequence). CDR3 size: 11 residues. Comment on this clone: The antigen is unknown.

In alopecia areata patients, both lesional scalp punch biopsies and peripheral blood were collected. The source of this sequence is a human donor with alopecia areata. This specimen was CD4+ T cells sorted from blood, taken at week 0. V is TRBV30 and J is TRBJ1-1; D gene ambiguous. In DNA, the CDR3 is TGTGCCTGGAGGTGGGACACTGAAGCTTTCTTT. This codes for CAWRWDTEAFF.